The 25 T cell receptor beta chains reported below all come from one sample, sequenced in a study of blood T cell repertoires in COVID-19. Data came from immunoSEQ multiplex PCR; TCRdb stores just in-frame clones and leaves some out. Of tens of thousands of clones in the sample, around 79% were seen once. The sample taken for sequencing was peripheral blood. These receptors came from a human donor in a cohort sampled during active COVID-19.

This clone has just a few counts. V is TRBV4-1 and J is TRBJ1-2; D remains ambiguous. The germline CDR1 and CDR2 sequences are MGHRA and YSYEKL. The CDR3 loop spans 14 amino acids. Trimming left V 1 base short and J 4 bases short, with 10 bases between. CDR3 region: CASSQVGSSYGYTF. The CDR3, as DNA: TGCGCCAGCAGCCAAGTGGGCAGTTCCTATGGCTACACCTTC.

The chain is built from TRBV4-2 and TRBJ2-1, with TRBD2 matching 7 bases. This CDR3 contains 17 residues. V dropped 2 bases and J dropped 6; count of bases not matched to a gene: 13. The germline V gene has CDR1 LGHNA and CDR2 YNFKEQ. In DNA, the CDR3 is TGTGCCAGCAGCCAATGGTACGGGACTACCCAGGGCAATGAGCAGTTCTTC. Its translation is CASSQWYGTTQGNEQFF.

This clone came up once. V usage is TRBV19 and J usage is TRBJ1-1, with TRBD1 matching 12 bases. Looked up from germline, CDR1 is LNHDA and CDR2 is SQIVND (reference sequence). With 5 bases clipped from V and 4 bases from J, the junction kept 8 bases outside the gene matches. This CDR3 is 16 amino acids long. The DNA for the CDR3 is TGTGCCAGTAGTCTCCGGTTGGGACAGGGGGCCACTGAAGCTTTCTTT. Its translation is CASSLRLGQGATEAFF. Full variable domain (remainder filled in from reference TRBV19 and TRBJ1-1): DGGITQSPKYLFRKEGQNVTLSCEQNLNHDAMYWYRQDPGQGLRLIYYSQIVNDFQKGDIAEGYSVSREKKESFPLTVTSAQKNPTAFYLCASSLRLGQGATEAFFGQGTRLTVV.

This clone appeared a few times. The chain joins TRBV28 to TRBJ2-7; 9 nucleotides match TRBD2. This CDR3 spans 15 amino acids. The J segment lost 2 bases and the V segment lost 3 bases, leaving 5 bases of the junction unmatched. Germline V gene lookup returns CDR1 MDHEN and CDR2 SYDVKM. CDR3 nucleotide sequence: TGTGCCAGCAGTTTGGGGGTAGCGGGGGCCTACGAGCAGTACTTC. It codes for CASSLGVAGAYEQYF.

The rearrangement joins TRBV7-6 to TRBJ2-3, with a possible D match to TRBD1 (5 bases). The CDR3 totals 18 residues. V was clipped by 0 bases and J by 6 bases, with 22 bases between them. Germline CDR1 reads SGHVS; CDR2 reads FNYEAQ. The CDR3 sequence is CASSLASRGTGPRDTQYF. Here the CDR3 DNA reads TGTGCCAGCAGCTTAGCATCTCGTGGAACAGGCCCAAGGGATACGCAGTATTTT.

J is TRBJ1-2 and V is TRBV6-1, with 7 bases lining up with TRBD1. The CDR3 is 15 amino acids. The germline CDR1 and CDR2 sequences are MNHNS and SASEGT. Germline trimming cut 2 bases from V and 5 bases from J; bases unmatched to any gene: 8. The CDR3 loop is CASSEHGTVHYGYTF. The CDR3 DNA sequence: TGTGCCAGCAGTGAACACGGGACAGTACATTATGGCTACACCTTC.

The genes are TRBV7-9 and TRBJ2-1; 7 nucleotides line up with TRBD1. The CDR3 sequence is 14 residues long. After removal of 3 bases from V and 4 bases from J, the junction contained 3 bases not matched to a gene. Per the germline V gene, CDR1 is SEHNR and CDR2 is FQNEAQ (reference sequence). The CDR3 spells CASSLGTEYNEQFF. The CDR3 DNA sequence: TGTGCCAGCAGCTTGGGGACAGAGTACAATGAGCAGTTCTTC.

The CDR3: CASDQGSGNIQYF. The CDR3 coding sequence is TGTGCCAGTGATCAGGGATCGGGAAACATTCAGTACTTC. This chain joins TRBV19 and TRBJ2-4; the D gene is possibly TRBD1 (5 bases). V lost 8 bases to trimming and J lost 6 bases, with 14 bases between them. Germline values: CDR1 LNHDA, CDR2 SQIVND (reference sequence). The length of the CDR3 is 13 residues.

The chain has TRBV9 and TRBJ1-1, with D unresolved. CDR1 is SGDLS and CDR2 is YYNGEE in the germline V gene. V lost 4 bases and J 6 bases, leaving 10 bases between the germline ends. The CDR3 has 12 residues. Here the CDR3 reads CASSPQDAEAFF. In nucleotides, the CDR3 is TGTGCCAGCAGCCCCCAGGATGCTGAAGCTTTCTTT.

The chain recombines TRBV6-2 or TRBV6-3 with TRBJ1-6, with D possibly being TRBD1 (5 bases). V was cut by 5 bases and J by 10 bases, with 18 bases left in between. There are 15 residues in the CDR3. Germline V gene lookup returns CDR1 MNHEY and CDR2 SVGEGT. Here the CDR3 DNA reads TGTGCCAGCAGTGGTCCGGGACTCCCTCGGTCACCCCTCCACTTT. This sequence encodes CASSGPGLPRSPLHF.

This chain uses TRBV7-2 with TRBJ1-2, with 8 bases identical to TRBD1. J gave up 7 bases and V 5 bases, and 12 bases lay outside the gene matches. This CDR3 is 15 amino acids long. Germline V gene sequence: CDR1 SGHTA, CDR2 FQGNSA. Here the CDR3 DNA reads TGTGCCAGCAGCAACGCAGGGGGCGAGACTGGTGGCTACACCTTC. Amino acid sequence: CASSNAGGETGGYTF.

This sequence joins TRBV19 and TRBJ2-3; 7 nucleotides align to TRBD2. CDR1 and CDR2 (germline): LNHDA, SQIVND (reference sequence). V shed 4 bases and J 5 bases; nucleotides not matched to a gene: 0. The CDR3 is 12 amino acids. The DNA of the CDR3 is TGTGCCAGTAGTAAGCGGGGAGATACGCAGTATTTT. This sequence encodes CASSKRGDTQYF.

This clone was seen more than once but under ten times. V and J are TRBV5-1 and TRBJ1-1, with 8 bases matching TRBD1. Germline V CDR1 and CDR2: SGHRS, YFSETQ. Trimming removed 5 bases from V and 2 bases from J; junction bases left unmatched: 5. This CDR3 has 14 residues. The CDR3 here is CASRAGQGNTEAFF. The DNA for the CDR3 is TGCGCCAGCAGGGCAGGACAGGGAAACACTGAAGCTTTCTTT.

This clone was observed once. The CDR3 is CASSFGGTADTQYF. The CDR3 region has the DNA TGTGCCAGCAGCTTCGGCGGGACAGCCGATACGCAGTATTTT. This sequence joins TRBV7-2 and TRBJ2-3; D is perhaps TRBD1 (7 bases). CDR1 and CDR2 (germline): SGHTA, FQGNSA. V was shortened by 3 bases and J by 6 bases, with 13 bases between the two germline ends. The CDR3 has 14 amino acids.

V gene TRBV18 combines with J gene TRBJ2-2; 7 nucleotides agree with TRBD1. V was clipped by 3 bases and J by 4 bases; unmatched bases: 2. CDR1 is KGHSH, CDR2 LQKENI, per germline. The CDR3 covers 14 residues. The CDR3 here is CASSPRDSTGELFF. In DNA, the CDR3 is TGTGCCAGCTCACCCCGGGACAGCACCGGGGAGCTGTTTTTT.

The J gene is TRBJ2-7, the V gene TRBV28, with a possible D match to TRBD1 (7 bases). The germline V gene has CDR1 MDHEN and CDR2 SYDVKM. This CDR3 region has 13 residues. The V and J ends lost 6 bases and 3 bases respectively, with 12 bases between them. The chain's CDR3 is CASRGGQNYEQYF. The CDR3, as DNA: TGTGCCAGCAGGGGGGGACAGAACTACGAGCAGTACTTC.

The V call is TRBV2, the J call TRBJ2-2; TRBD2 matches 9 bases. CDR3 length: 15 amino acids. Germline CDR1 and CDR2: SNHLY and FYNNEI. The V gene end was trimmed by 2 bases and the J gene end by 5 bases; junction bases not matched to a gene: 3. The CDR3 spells CASSELAGRTGELFF. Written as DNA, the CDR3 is TGTGCCAGCAGTGAACTAGCGGGAAGAACCGGGGAGCTGTTTTTT.

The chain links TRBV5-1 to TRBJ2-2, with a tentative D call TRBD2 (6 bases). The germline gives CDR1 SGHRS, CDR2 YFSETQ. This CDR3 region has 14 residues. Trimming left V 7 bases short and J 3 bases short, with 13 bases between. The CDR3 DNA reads TGCGCCAGCCAACCGGGGGACGACACCGGGGAGCTGTTTTTT. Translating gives CASQPGDDTGELFF.

DNA of the CDR3: TGTGCCACTCAGGGGGCGCGAGGGTCCGCCGGGGAGCTGTTTTTT. Translated: CATQGARGSAGELFF. This chain uses TRBV19 with TRBJ2-2; 8 nucleotides match TRBD1. Germline values: CDR1 LNHDA, CDR2 SQIVND (reference sequence). Trimming at V came to 10 bases and at J to 6 bases, leaving 13 bases not matched to a gene. The CDR3 length is 15 residues. Drawing the rest from reference TRBV19 and TRBJ2-2, the complete variable domain is DGGITQSPKYLFRKEGQNVTLSCEQNLNHDAMYWYRQDPGQGLRLIYYSQIVNDFQKGDIAEGYSVSREKKESFPLTVTSAQKNPTAFYLCATQGARGSAGELFFGEGSRLTVL.

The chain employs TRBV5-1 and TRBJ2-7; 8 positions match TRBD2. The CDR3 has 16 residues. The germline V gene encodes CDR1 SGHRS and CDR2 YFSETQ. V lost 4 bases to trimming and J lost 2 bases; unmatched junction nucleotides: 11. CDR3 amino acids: CASSVAGRRGAYEQYF. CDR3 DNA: TGCGCCAGCAGCGTAGCGGGGAGGAGAGGCGCCTACGAGCAGTACTTC.

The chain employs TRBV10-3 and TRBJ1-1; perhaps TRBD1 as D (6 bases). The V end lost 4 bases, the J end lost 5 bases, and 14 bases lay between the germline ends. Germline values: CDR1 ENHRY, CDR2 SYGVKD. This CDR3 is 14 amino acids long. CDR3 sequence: CAISARGQQTEAFF. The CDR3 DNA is TGTGCCATCAGTGCCCGGGGACAACAGACTGAAGCTTTCTTT.

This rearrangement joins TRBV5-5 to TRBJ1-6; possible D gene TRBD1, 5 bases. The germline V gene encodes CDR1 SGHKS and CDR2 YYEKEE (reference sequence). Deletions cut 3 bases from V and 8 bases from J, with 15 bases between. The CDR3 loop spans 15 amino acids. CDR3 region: CASSSLRGTHSPLHF. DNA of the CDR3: TGTGCCAGCAGCTCACTACGGGGGACCCATTCACCCCTCCACTTT. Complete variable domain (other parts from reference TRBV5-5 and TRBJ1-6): DAGVTQSPTHLIKTRGQQVTLRCSPISGHKSVSWYQQVLGQGPQFIFQYYEKEERGRGNFPDRFSARQFPNYSSELNVNALLLGDSALYLCASSSLRGTHSPLHFGNGTRLTVT.

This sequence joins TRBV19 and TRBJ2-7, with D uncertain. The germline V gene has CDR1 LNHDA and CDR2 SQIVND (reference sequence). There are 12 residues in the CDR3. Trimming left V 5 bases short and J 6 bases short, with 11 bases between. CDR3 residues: CASSYLSGEQYF. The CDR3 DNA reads TGTGCCAGTAGTTACCTGTCAGGCGAGCAGTACTTC.

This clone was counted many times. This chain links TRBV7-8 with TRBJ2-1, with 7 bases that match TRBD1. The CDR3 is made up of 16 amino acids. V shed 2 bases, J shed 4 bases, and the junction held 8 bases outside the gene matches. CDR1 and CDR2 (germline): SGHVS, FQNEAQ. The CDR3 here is CASSLSSGTAYNEQFF. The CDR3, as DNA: TGTGCCAGCAGCTTATCCAGTGGGACAGCTTACAATGAGCAGTTCTTC.

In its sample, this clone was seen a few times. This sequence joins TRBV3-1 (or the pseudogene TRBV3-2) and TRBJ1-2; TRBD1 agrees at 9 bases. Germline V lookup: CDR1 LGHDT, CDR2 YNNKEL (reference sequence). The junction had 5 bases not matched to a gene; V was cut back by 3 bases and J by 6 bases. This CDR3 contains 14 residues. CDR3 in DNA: TGTGCCAGCAGCCAGAGGGACAGGGTGCATGGCTACACCTTC. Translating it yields CASSQRDRVHGYTF.